These 10 T cell receptor beta chains share one sample of origin, sequenced in a study of blood T cell repertoires in COVID-19. TCRdb's table, derived via immunoSEQ multiplex PCR, lists solely in-frame clones and lacks some. The top ten hold 9.4% of the sample, which has about 300,000 clones, roughly 85% seen once. Sequencing used peripheral blood. Receptors originate from a woman aged 45-59 years who had recovered from COVID-19.

V and J are TRBV4-3 and TRBJ1-5; D might be TRBD1 (6 bases). With 4 bases removed from V and 6 bases from J, the gap between germline ends came to 13 bases. The CDR3 is made up of 14 amino acids. The germline CDR1 and CDR2 sequences are LGHNA and YSLEER. CDR3 sequence (DNA): TGCGCCAGCAGCCCTGAGGGGGAAGGTCAGCCCCAGCATTTT. It translates to CASSPEGEGQPQHF.

V and J are TRBV29-1 and TRBJ2-1, with a tentative D call TRBD2 (7 bases). From germline, CDR1 is SQVTM and CDR2 ANQGSEA. V was pared by 0 bases and J by 6 bases, with 15 bases between. This CDR3 has 15 residues. The CDR3 sequence is CSVEDGGGGFNEQFF. DNA for the CDR3: TGCAGCGTTGAAGACGGGGGCGGGGGTTTCAATGAGCAGTTCTTC.

The genes are TRBV5-4 and TRBJ2-2; no definite D call. The CDR3 extends over 17 amino acids. From germline, CDR1 is SGHNT and CDR2 YYREEE (reference sequence). The germline V and J ends were trimmed by 3 bases and 4 bases, with 19 bases remaining between them. The CDR3 loop reads CASSYRVAPTGTGELFF. The DNA for the CDR3 is TGTGCCAGCAGCTATCGAGTCGCACCTACCGGCACCGGGGAGCTGTTTTTT.

The rearrangement joins TRBV28 to TRBJ2-5, with D tentatively TRBD2 (5 bases). Germline assignment: CDR1 MDHEN and CDR2 SYDVKM. The V end lost 3 bases, the J end lost 7 bases, and 12 bases lay between the germline ends. This CDR3 comprises 13 residues. CDR3 DNA: TGTGCCAGCAGTTTGGTGGACGAGGGGACCCAGTACTTC. As protein: CASSLVDEGTQYF.

The chain joins TRBV27 to TRBJ1-5; the D gene is possibly TRBD1 (6 bases). The CDR3 runs 15 residues. V dropped 6 bases and J dropped 3 bases, with 15 bases sitting between them. Germline-derived CDR1 and CDR2 are MNHEY and SMNVEV (reference sequence). The CDR3 spells CASSPRGGYNQPQHF. The CDR3 DNA is TGTGCCAGCAGCCCTAGGGGGGGCTACAATCAGCCCCAGCATTTT.

This chain joins TRBV27 and TRBJ2-7; D gene uncertain. V lost 6 bases, J lost 6 bases, and 18 bases lay in between. Germline lookup yields CDR1 MNHEY and CDR2 SMNVEV (reference sequence). CDR3 length equals 14 residues. The CDR3 sequence: CASRPNQLPVEQYF. The CDR3 bases are TGTGCCAGCAGGCCAAACCAATTACCGGTCGAGCAGTACTTC.

The rearrangement uses TRBV4-3 and TRBJ1-2, with D perhaps matching TRBD1 (6 bases). The CDR3 is 16 amino acids. Germline loops: CDR1 LGHNA, CDR2 YSLEER. V was trimmed by 2 bases and J by 4 bases, leaving 17 bases between them. Here the CDR3 reads CASSQRLPGDGYGYTF. In DNA form, the CDR3 reads TGCGCCAGCAGCCAAAGGCTCCCAGGGGATGGCTATGGCTACACCTTC.

The chain has TRBV7-2 and TRBJ2-7; 9 bases fit TRBD1. V shed 5 bases and J 6 bases; nucleotides not matched to a gene: 8. Germline V gene sequence: CDR1 SGHTA, CDR2 FQGNSA. The length of the CDR3 is 14 residues. CDR3 residues: CASSQTGTGSEQYF. CDR3 sequence (DNA): TGTGCCAGCAGCCAGACCGGGACAGGGAGCGAGCAGTACTTC.

The rearrangement joins TRBV4-2 to TRBJ2-7; 10 nucleotides align to TRBD1. This CDR3 region has 14 residues. CDR1 LGHNA and CDR2 YNFKEQ come from the germline V gene. V was pared by 5 bases and J by 3 bases, with 4 bases of the junction left unmatched. CDR3 amino acids: CASSSRTGGYEQYF. The CDR3, as DNA: TGTGCCAGCAGCTCCCGGACAGGGGGCTACGAGCAGTACTTC.

The chain uses TRBV4-3 and TRBJ2-1; D gene ambiguous. CDR3 length equals 13 residues. Trimming removed 0 bases at V and 3 bases at J, with 3 bases between. CDR1 LGHNA and CDR2 YSLEER come from the germline V gene. CDR3 coding DNA: TGCGCCAGCAGCCAAGACTACTACAATGAGCAGTTCTTC. Translated, it gives CASSQDYYNEQFF.